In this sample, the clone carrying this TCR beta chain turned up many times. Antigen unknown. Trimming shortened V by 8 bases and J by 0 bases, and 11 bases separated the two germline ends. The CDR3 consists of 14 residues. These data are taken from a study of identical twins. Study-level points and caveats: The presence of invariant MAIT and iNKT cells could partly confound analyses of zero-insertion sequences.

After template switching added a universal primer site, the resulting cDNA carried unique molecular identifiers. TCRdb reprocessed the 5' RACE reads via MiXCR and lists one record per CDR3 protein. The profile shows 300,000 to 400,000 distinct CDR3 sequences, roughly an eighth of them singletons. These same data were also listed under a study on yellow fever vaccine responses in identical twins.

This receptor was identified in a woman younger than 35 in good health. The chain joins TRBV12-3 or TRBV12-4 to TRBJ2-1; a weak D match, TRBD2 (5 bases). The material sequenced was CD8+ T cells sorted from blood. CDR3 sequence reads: CASLEGGSYNEQFF. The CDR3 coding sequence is TGTGCCAGCTTAGAGGGTGGCTCCTACAATGAGCAGTTCTTC.